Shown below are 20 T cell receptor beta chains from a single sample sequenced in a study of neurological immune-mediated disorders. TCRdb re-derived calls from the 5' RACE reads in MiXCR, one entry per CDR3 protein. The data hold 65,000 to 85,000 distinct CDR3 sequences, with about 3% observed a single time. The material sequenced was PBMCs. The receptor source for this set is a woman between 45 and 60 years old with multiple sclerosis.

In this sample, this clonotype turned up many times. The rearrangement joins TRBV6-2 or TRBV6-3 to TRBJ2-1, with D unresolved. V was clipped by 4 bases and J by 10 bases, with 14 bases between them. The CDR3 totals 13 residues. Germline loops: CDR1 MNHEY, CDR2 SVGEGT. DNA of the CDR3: TGTGCCAGCAGTTCCGCCAGTACGTACGAGCAGTTCTTC. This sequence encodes CASSSASTYEQFF.

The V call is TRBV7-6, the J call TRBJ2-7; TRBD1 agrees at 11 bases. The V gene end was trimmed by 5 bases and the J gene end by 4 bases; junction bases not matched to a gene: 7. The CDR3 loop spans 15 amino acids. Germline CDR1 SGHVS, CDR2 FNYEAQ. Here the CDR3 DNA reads TGTGCCAGCAGCCCAGGACAGGGGGCTCGGTACGAGCAGTACTTC. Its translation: CASSPGQGARYEQYF.

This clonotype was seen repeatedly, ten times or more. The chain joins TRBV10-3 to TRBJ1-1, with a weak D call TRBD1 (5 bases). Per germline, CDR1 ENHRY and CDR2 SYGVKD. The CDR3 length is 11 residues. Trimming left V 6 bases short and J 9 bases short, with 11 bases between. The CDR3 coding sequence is TGTGCCATCAGCGAACAGGTTCAAGCTTTCTTT. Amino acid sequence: CAISEQVQAFF.

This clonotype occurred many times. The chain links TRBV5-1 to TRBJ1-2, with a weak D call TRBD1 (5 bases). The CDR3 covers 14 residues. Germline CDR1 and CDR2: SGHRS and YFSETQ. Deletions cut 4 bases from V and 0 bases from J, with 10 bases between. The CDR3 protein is CASSADTSNYGYTF. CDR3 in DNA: TGCGCCAGCAGCGCGGACACGTCTAACTATGGCTACACCTTC.

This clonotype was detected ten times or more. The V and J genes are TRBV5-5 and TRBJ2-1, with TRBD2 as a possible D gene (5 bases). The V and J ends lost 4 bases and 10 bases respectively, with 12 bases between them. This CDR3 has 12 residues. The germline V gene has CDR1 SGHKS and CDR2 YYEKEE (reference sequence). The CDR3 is CASSLAEREQFF. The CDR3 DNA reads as TGTGCCAGCAGCCTAGCAGAAAGAGAGCAGTTCTTC. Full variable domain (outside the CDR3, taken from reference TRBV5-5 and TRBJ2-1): DAGVTQSPTHLIKTRGQQVTLRCSPISGHKSVSWYQQVLGQGPQFIFQYYEKEERGRGNFPDRFSARQFPNYSSELNVNALLLGDSALYLCASSLAEREQFFGPGTRLTVL.

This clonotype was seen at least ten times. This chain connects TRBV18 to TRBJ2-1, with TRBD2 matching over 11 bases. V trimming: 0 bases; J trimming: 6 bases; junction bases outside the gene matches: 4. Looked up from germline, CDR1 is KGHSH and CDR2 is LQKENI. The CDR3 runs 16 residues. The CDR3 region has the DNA TGTGCCAGCTCACCACCACTAGCGGGGGCGGGCAATGAGCAGTTCTTC. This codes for CASSPPLAGAGNEQFF. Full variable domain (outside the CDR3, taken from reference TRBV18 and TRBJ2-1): NAGVMQNPRHLVRRRGQEARLRCSPMKGHSHVYWYRQLPEEGLKFMVYLQKENIIDESGMPKERFSAEFPKEGPSILRIQQVVRGDSAAYFCASSPPLAGAGNEQFFGPGTRLTVL.

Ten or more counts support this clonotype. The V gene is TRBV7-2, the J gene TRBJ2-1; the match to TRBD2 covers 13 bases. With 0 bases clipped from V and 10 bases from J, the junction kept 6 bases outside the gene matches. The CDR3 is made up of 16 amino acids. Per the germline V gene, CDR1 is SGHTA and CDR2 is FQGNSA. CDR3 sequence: CASSLAGTSGKVEQFF. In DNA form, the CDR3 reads TGTGCCAGCAGCTTAGCCGGGACTAGCGGGAAGGTGGAGCAGTTCTTC.

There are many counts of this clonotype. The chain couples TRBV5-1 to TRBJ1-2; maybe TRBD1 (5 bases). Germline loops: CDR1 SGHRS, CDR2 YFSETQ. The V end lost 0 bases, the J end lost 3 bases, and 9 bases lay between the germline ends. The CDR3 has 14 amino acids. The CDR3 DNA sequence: TGCGCCAGCAGCTTGGCCTTAGGGGACTATGGCTACACCTTC. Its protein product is CASSLALGDYGYTF.

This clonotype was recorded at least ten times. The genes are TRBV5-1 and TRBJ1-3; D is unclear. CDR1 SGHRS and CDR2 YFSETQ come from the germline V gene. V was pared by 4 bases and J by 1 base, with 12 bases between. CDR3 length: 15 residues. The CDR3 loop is CASSGAGASGNTIYF. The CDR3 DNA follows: TGCGCCAGCAGCGGAGCCGGCGCGTCTGGAAACACCATATATTTT.

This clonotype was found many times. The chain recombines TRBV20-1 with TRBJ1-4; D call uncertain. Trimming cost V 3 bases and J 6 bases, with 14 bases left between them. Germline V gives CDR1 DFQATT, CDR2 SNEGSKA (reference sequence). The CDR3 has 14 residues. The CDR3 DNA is TGCAGTGCTAGTAGTACGACCGTGCATGAAAAACTGTTTTTT. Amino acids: CSASSTTVHEKLFF.

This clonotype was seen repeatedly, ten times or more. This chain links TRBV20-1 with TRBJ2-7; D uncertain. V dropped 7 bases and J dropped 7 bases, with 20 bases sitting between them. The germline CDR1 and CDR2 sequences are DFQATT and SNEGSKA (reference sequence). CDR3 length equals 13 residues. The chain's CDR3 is CSVPTSYTLEQYF. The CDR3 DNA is TGCAGTGTTCCGACATCCTATACGTTAGAGCAGTACTTC.

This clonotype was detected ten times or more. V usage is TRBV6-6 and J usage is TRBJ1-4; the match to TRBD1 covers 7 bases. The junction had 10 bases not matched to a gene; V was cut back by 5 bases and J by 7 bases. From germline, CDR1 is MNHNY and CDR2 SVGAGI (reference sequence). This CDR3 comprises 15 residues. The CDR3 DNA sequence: TGTGCCAGCAGTCGCCAACAGGGGTCGGTTGAAAAACTGTTTTTT. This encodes CASSRQQGSVEKLFF.

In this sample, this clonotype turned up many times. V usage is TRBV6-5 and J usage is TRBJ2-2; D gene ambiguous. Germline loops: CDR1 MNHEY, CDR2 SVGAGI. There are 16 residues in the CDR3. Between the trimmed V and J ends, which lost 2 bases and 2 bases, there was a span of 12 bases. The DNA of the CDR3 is TGTGCCAGCAGTTACCTAGGGTGGGGAAACACCGGGGAGCTGTTTTTT. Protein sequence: CASSYLGWGNTGELFF.

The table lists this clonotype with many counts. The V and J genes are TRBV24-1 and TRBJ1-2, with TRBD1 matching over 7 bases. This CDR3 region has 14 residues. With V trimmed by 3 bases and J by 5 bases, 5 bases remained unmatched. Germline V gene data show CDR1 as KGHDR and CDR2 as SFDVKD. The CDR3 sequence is CATSDVGGLYGYTF. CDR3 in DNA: TGTGCCACCAGTGATGTAGGGGGCCTTTATGGCTACACCTTC.

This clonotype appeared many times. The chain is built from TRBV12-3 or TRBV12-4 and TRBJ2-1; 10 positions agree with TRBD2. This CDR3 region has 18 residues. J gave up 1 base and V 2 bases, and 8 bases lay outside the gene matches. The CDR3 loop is CASSLRLAGVRSYNEQFF. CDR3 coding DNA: TGTGCCAGCAGTTTACGGCTAGCGGGGGTAAGGTCCTACAATGAGCAGTTCTTC.

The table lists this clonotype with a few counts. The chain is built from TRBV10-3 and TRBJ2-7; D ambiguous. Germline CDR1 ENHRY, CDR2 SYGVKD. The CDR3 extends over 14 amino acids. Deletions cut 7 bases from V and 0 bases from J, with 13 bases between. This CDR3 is CAITETPSSYEQYF. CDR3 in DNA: TGTGCCATCACCGAGACTCCCAGCTCCTACGAGCAGTACTTC.

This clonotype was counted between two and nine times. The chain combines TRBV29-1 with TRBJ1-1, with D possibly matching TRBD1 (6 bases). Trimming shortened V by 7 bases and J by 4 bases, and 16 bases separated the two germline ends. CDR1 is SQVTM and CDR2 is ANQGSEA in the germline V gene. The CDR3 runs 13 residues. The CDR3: CSALPTGTTEAFF. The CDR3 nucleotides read TGCAGCGCACTACCCACAGGGACCACTGAAGCTTTCTTT.

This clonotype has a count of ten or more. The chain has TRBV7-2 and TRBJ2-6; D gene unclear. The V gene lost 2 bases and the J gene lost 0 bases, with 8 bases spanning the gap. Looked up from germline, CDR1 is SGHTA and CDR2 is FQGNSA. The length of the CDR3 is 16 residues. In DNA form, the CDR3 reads TGTGCCAGCAGCTTAAGACAACACTCTGGGGCCAACGTCCTGACTTTC. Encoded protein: CASSLRQHSGANVLTF.

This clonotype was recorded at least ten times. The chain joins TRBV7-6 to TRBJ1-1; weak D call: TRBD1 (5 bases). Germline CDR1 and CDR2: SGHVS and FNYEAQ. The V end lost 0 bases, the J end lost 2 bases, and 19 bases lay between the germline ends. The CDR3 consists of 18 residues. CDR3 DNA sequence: TGTGCCAGCAGCTTAGCTCGAACCTTGTCGCGGGGCAACACTGAAGCTTTCTTT. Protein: CASSLARTLSRGNTEAFF. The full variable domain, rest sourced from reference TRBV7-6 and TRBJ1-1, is GAGVSQSPRYKVTKRGQDVALRCDPISGHVSLYWYRQALGQGPEFLTYFNYEAQQDKSGLPNDRFSAERPEGSISTLTIQRTEQRDSAMYRCASSLARTLSRGNTEAFFGQGTRLTVV.

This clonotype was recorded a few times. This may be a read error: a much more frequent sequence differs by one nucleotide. The CDR3 spells CASGRTGNDNSPLNF. The CDR3 DNA follows: TGTGCCAGCGGACGGACAGGCAACGATAATTCACCCCTCAACTTT. The chain joins TRBV3-1 to TRBJ1-6, with 7 bases fitting TRBD1. Germline V lookup: CDR1 LGHDT, CDR2 YNNKEL (reference sequence). The CDR3 is 15 amino acids.